This T cell receptor (beta chain) comes out of a study of CD8+CD57+ T cells in acquired aplastic anemia. Study background: Sorted cells (CD4+ and CD8+) yielded DNA amounts that averaged about 3.1 ug.

Germline assignment: CDR1 SNHLY and CDR2 FYNNEI. The CDR3 has 12 residues. V was shortened by 9 bases and J by 1 base, with 9 bases between the two germline ends. Only a few counts were recorded for this clonotype. TCR beta VDJ and CDR3 profiles were obtained from a genomic DNA template. TCRdb itself ran the reads through MiXCR, one entry per CDR3 protein. The profile shows approximately 270,000 distinct CDR3 sequences, around 60% of them singletons. This sequence was found in a human donor with severe aplastic anemia or a healthy control (not recorded which). The chain links TRBV2 to TRBJ1-2; possibly TRBD1 for D (6 bases). The sample comprised sorted CD4+, CD8+, or CD8+CD57+ T cells (not recorded which) from PBMCs. The CDR3 protein is CARDSVNYGYTF. The CDR3 nucleotides are TGTGCCAGGGACAGCGTTAACTATGGCTACACCTTC.